This T cell receptor beta chain was captured by sequencing in a study of cytomegalovirus exposure and HLA in healthy donors. General observations from the study: A list of 164 TCR beta chains associated with cytomegalovirus was given.

Here immunoSEQ multiplex PCR was the method, and the copy in TCRdb shows in-frame clones only, minus some. The sample holds tens of thousands of clones, roughly 94% seen once. The germline gives CDR1 SGDLS, CDR2 YYNGEE. The CDR3 covers 13 residues. The V gene end was trimmed by 3 bases and the J gene end by 5 bases; junction bases not matched to a gene: 1. On this clone itself: Its antigen remains unidentified.

The sample comprised PBMCs. This sequence joins TRBV9 and TRBJ2-2, with 7 positions matching TRBD1. The receptor was derived from a young woman in good health and CMV-seropositive. The CDR3 DNA reads TGTGCCAGCAGCGGACAGGGTACCGGGGAGCTGTTTTTT. Translation gives CASSGQGTGELFF. Together with reference TRBV9 and TRBJ2-2, the CDR3 gives the full variable domain: DSGVTQTPKHLITATGQRVTLRCSPRSGDLSVYWYQQSLDQGLQFLIQYYNGEERAKGNILERFSAQQFPDLHSELNLSSLELGDSALYFCASSGQGTGELFFGEGSRLTVL.